These T cell receptor beta chains were read from a single sample in a study of cytomegalovirus exposure and HLA in healthy donors. Assay: immunoSEQ multiplex PCR; the TCRdb copy retains only in-frame clones and omits some. The sample carries roughly 140,000 clones, 79% recorded once. Input material: PBMCs. These receptors were obtained from a woman between 40 and 55 years old in good health and CMV-seropositive. Both conserved end residues are part of each CDR3. Fields, in order: V gene, clone size, J gene, D gene, CDR3 protein, CDR3 DNA. D genes are given only for firm matches. Not all rows give a size; the values are once, few, many and, for expanded clones, a class.

TRBV7-6	NA	TRBJ2-3	TRBD1	CASSFSPNPGQLSTDTQYF	TGTGCCAGCAGCTTCAGCCCCAACCCGGGACAGCTTAGCACAGATACGCAGTATTTT
TRBV5-5	NA	TRBJ1-2	TRBD1	CASSSTGTVVYGYTF	TGTGCCAGCAGCTCCACTGGGACAGTCGTCTATGGCTACACCTTC
TRBV5-1	once	TRBJ1-6	NA	CASRTGTPTNSPLHF	TGCGCCAGCAGAACCGGGACACCGACCAATTCACCCCTCCACTTT
TRBV28	few	TRBJ1-6	NA	CASLPAGAVNSPLHF	TGTGCCAGCCTCCCTGCGGGGGCTGTAAATTCACCCCTCCACTTT
TRBV11-2	NA	TRBJ2-5	NA	CASSYGSRETQYF	TGTGCCAGCAGCTACGGGAGCAGGGAGACCCAGTACTTC
TRBV2	few	TRBJ2-6	NA	CASNRAPGANVLTF	TGTGCCAGTAACAGGGCTCCTGGGGCCAACGTCCTGACTTTC
TRBV2	once	TRBJ2-5	NA	CASSVQETQYF	TGTGCCAGCAGCGTCCAAGAGACCCAGTACTTC
TRBV29-1	NA	TRBJ1-1	NA	CSVEGQLNTEAFF	TGCAGCGTTGAGGGACAATTGAACACTGAAGCTTTCTTT
TRBV7-9	once	TRBJ2-7	NA	CAATHLTGTSYEQYF	TGTGCCGCTACACACCTGACAGGAACAAGCTACGAGCAGTACTTC
TRBV5-1	once	TRBJ2-3	TRBD2	CASSPGNLAGGPGDTQYF	TGCGCCAGCAGCCCTGGCAACCTAGCGGGGGGGCCGGGGGATACGCAGTATTTT
TRBV29-1	NA	TRBJ2-1	TRBD2	CSVEGRVTSGGYNEQFF	TGCAGCGTTGAAGGGAGGGTTACTAGCGGGGGTTACAATGAGCAGTTCTTC
TRBV5-1	NA	TRBJ2-3	NA	CASSLSLADTDTQYF	TGCGCCAGCAGCTTGAGTTTAGCTGACACAGATACGCAGTATTTT
TRBV30	NA	TRBJ1-1	NA	CAWSAGGSSAEAFF	TGTGCCTGGAGCGCGGGGGGGAGTTCAGCTGAAGCTTTCTTT
TRBV6-5	NA	TRBJ1-2	NA	CASTRGTGRGGYTF	TGTGCCAGCACTCGAGGAACAGGGCGAGGCGGCTACACCTTC
TRBV19	NA	TRBJ2-7	TRBD2	CASSSLGTSVYEQYF	TGTGCCAGTAGTTCTCTGGGGACTAGCGTCTACGAGCAGTACTTC
TRBV29-1	NA	TRBJ2-1	TRBD2	CSVGLAGEFF	TGCAGCGTTGGACTAGCGGGGGAGTTCTTC
TRBV6-5	NA	TRBJ2-2	TRBD1	CASSPPQGASGELFF	TGTGCCAGCAGCCCCCCCCAGGGGGCGAGTGGGGAGCTGTTTTTT
TRBV6-6	NA	TRBJ1-4	NA	CASSYRGGWEKLFF	TGTGCCAGCAGTTACCGGGGTGGGTGGGAAAAACTGTTTTTT
TRBV7-9	NA	TRBJ2-1	NA	CSSSLGLSGSYNEQFF	TGTTCCAGCAGCTTAGGCTTGAGCGGATCCTACAATGAGCAGTTCTTC
TRBV11-2	NA	TRBJ2-7	NA	CASSLGSTVNEQYF	TGTGCCAGCAGCTTAGGGTCGACAGTGAACGAGCAGTACTTC